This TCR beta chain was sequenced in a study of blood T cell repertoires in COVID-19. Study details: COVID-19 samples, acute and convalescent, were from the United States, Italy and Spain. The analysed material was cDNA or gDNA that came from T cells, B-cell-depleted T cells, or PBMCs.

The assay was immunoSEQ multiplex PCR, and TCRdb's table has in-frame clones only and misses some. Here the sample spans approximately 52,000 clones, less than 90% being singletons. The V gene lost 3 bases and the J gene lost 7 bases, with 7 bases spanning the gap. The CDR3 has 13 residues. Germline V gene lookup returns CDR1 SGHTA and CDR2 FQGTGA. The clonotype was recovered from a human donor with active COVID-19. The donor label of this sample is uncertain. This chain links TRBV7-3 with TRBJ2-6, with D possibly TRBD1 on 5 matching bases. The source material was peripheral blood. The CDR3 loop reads CASSFGAANVLTF. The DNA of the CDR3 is TGTGCCAGCAGCTTTGGGGCCGCCAACGTCCTGACTTTC.